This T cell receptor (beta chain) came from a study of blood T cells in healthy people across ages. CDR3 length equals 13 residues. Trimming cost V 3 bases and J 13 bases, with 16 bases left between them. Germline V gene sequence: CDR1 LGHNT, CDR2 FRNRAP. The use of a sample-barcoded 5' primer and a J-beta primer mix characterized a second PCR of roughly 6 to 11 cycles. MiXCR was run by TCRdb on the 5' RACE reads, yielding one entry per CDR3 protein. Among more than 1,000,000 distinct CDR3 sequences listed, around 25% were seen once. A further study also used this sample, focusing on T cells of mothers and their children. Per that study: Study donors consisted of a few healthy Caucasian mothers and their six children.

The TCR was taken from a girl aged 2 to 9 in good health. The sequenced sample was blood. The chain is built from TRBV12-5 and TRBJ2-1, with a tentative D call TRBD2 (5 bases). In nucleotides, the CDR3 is TGTGCTAGTGGTTTTTACCCCGTGGACTCCCAGTTCTTC. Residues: CASGFYPVDSQFF.